Listed below are T cell receptor beta chains from one sample, sequenced in a study of sequential checkpoint blockade in melanoma. The assay was immunoSEQ multiplex PCR, and TCRdb's table has in-frame clones only and misses some. The table lists about 860 clones, 23% of them singletons. This material consisted of tumor tissue (inferred from file names), taken from a patient given nivolumab and ipilimumab in sequence. Receptors were obtained from a human donor with melanoma. The conserved cysteine and the conserved F or W are not part of the CDR3 here. D genes are given only for firm matches. Clone size is stated in some rows and not others, as once, few, many or a class when expanded.

j_call d_call clone_size v_call cdr3_aa
TRBJ2-5 TRBD2 NA TRBV9 ASSVDPLAGVPPPETQY
TRBJ1-4 NA NA TRBV28 ASRTGDFNEKLF
TRBJ1-2 NA NA TRBV28 ASSFRTAYGYT
TRBJ1-5 TRBD1 NA TRBV9 ASSKGGQGGYQPQH
TRBJ2-1 TRBD2 medium-sized TRBV11-3 ASSPSGGVGEQF
TRBJ1-4 NA NA TRBV11-3 ASSLGLGANEKLF
TRBJ1-1 NA NA TRBV5-1 ASSLGQQNTEAF
TRBJ2-7 NA few TRBV6-8 ASSYAGPSYEQY
TRBJ2-7 NA NA TRBV18 ASSPGRSYEQY
TRBJ1-3 NA NA TRBV11-3 ASSLDRTARGNTIY
TRBJ2-7 NA NA TRBV25-1 ASSVSTGFSYEQY
TRBJ2-2 TRBD2 medium-sized TRBV11-3 ASSALLAGGAGELF
TRBJ2-7 TRBD1 few TRBV11-3 ASSAGQALYEQY
TRBJ2-3 NA NA TRBV19 ASSIGAASTDTQY
TRBJ1-5 NA medium-sized TRBV7-6 ASSQDSSNQPQH
TRBJ2-7 NA NA TRBV15 ATSRDRTLGEQY
TRBJ1-5 TRBD1 few TRBV6-8 ASRRTGEGQPQH
TRBJ2-5 TRBD1 NA TRBV10-2 ASSENRGFLETQY
TRBJ1-3 NA NA TRBV11-3 ASSPKTRQSSGNTIY
TRBJ2-1 NA NA TRBV18 ASSQETAYNEQF
TRBJ2-3 TRBD1 NA TRBV9 ASSWPTGASTDTQY
TRBJ1-1 NA NA TRBV18 ASSSIQGTQPTEAF
TRBJ1-1 NA large TRBV19 ASIDSRGRAEAF
TRBJ2-3 NA NA TRBV29-1 SVATGATDTQY
TRBJ1-6 NA NA TRBV7-5 ASSLGPYSYNSPLH
TRBJ1-6 NA few TRBV6-8 ASSQQGSYNSPLH
TRBJ2-5 TRBD2 few TRBV15 ATSSRTSGRMETQY
TRBJ2-1 TRBD1 few TRBV28 ASSWTGFRYNEQF
TRBJ2-2 NA few TRBV11-3 ASSLEGGAGELF
TRBJ2-1 NA NA TRBV29-1 SVKGLGGASYNEQF
TRBJ1-2 NA medium-sized TRBV11-1 ASSLETDLYGYT
TRBJ2-5 NA medium-sized TRBV11-3 ASSSDGTQSETQY